This T cell receptor beta chain derives from a study of T cells after yellow fever vaccination. Study-level information: In the case of low-cell-number fractions, SMART-Seq v4 Ultra Low Input was used for preparation. General observations from the study: The study re-detected most primary-vaccination clones after the booster (96% CD4, around 90% CD8).

A universal primer site and UMIs were added as TCR cDNA was made by 5'RACE template switching. TCRdb reprocessed the 5' RACE reads via MiXCR and lists one record per CDR3 protein. Among about 45,000 distinct CDR3 sequences, roughly 7.1% were seen once, and the ten largest hold approximately 15%. This clonotype showed up many times. The CDR3 has 14 residues. The V and J ends lost 2 bases and 5 bases respectively, with 12 bases between them. Looked up from germline, CDR1 is LNHNV and CDR2 is YYDKDF (reference sequence). This TCR came from a man aged 25 to 45 who received the YFV17D yellow fever vaccine. This specimen consisted of CD8+ T cells not binding an NS4B(214-222) dextramer, sorted from PBMCs, obtained 45 days after the yellow fever booster vaccination. The chain joins TRBV15 to TRBJ2-5; no clear D gene. DNA of the CDR3: TGTGCCACCAGCAGACAGGCAGAAGGCGAGACCCAGTACTTC. Protein: CATSRQAEGETQYF. Combining the CDR3 with reference TRBV15 and TRBJ2-5 gives the whole variable domain DAMVIQNPRYQVTQFGKPVTLSCSQTLNHNVMYWYQQKSSQAPKLLFHYYDKDFNNEADTPDNFQSRRPNTSFCFLDIRSPGLGDTAMYLCATSRQAEGETQYFGPGTRLLVL.